This T cell receptor beta chain emerged from a study of shared clonotypes between healthy human individuals. The authors sequenced unsorted PBMC DNA on ten immunoSEQ deep assay plates. TCRdb's table, derived via immunoSEQ multiplex PCR, lists solely in-frame clones and lacks some. The data hold about 460,000 clones, with approximately 80% observed a single time. Concerning this clone: What it binds is unknown.

Study-wide results and limits: The researchers took only blood, and tissue repertoires probably look different.

None of the donors, who were healthy HIV-negative adults, had recently had acute infections or vaccinations. Among the donors, all were Caucasian adults who lived in Nashville, Tennessee. Material for sequencing was PBMCs. The origin of this receptor is a woman between 35 and 50 years old in good health. Some clones in this sample may be carry-over from other donors' samples.

As DNA, the CDR3 is TGTGCCAGCAACCCACTAGCGGGAGGTGGCTACAATGAGCAGTTCTTC. It codes for CASNPLAGGGYNEQFF. This chain links TRBV27 with TRBJ2-1; TRBD2 matches 12 bases. Germline V lookup: CDR1 MNHEY, CDR2 SMNVEV (reference sequence). Trimming took 7 bases from V and 3 from J; bases not matched to a gene: 7. The CDR3 has 16 residues.